A selection of T cell receptor beta chains follows, all from one sample in a study of blood T cell repertoires in COVID-19. Here immunoSEQ multiplex PCR was the method, and the copy in TCRdb shows in-frame clones only, minus some. The sample carries 250,000 to 300,000 clones, about 83% recorded once. The specimen sequenced was peripheral blood. These receptors were taken from a man at least 80 years old with acute or convalescent COVID-19. The conserved cysteine and the conserved F or W are not part of the CDR3 here.

V gene	J gene	CDR3 length	CDR3 protein
TRBV2	TRBJ2-3	13	ASSYRAGRADTQY
TRBV5-1	TRBJ1-1	13	ASSLGQYKGTEAF
TRBV5-1	TRBJ2-2	13	ASRKTGVNTGELF
TRBV5-4	TRBJ2-7	12	ASSLAGTAFEQY
TRBV18	TRBJ1-5	12	ASSPGTKNQPQH
TRBV9	TRBJ2-5	13	ASSVGTSATETQY
TRBV11-2	TRBJ1-4	12	ASSLVFQNEKLF
TRBV7-9	TRBJ2-7	12	ASSLAGGPEEQY
TRBV6-1	TRBJ1-2	14	ASSETWGRVADGYT
TRBV27	TRBJ1-2	11	ASSSTGSYGYT
TRBV5-4	TRBJ2-1	15	ASSYPRPGQGGNEQF
TRBV7-2	TRBJ2-3	16	ASSLVVGSGGSTDTQY
TRBV5-4	TRBJ1-2	14	ASSRPGQEANYGYT
TRBV6-4	TRBJ1-1	12	ASRVRQGRTEAF
TRBV5-1	TRBJ2-3	14	ASSPLGGSSTDTQY
TRBV2	TRBJ1-1	13	ASRPTTVTNTEAF
TRBV10-3	TRBJ1-1	14	AISDHRGPDGTEAF
TRBV6-5	TRBJ2-7	14	ASSYSGLAGVYEQY
TRBV7-3	TRBJ2-5	12	ASSLTRDDGAQY
TRBV19	TRBJ2-7	12	ASRATGGSSRQY
TRBV29-1	TRBJ2-7	13	SVEAPTGRTGEQY
TRBV27	TRBJ2-3	13	ASSSASGNTDTQY
TRBV30	TRBJ2-2	13	AWSTGQGATGELF
TRBV10-3	TRBJ2-1	13	AISELAGAYNEQF
TRBV7-9	TRBJ2-7	16	ASSLILITGTGSYEQY
TRBV28	TRBJ2-2	12	AHGRPSDTGELF
TRBV7-2	TRBJ2-1	14	ASSSTSGGDYNEQF
TRBV6-5	TRBJ2-2	11	ASFGGNTGELF
TRBV28	TRBJ1-1	12	ASSSGHRNTEAF
TRBV7-6	TRBJ2-5	13	ASSLGTIKQETQY
TRBV19	TRBJ2-6	14	ASSPGENSGANVLT
TRBV11-2	TRBJ2-5	14	ASSLEWGGNQETQY
TRBV18	TRBJ2-1	12	ASSPPGAGNEQF
TRBV2	TRBJ1-6	14	ASSGQVSSYNSPLH
TRBV19	TRBJ1-5	12	ASSIRSSNQPQH
TRBV5-4	TRBJ1-1	13	ASSYLSELNTEAF
TRBV10-3	TRBJ2-1	13	AISESALAGNEQF
TRBV9	TRBJ2-7	12	ASSGAGSVYEQY
TRBV28	TRBJ2-1	14	ASSPPGVGDYNEQF
TRBV19	TRBJ2-7	13	ASSRDRANSYEQY
TRBV18	TRBJ2-3	13	ASSPGGAVKDTQY
TRBV28	TRBJ1-5	10	ASSGGSQPQH
TRBV28	TRBJ1-5	12	ASSLGSSNQPQH
TRBV6-6	TRBJ2-3	13	ASSYSTERGDTQY
TRBV28	TRBJ1-4	14	ASSTGGGITNEKLF
TRBV2	TRBJ2-3	14	ASSSSDSLVTDTQY
TRBV5-6	TRBJ1-2	13	ASSVDRGRPYGYT
TRBV5-1	TRBJ2-3	13	ASSFRGQATDTQY
TRBV7-2	TRBJ1-2	11	ASSRGQIYGYT
TRBV19	TRBJ2-7	14	ASSPKDRGPPYEQY
TRBV5-1	TRBJ2-5	13	ASDSIQGTKETQY
TRBV9	TRBJ2-2	12	ASSLTPNTGELF
TRBV5-4	TRBJ2-7	11	ASRSGPLSEQY
TRBV5-1	TRBJ2-1	14	ASSLAFGTVNNEQF
TRBV14	TRBJ2-7	12	ASTQTGTTYEQY